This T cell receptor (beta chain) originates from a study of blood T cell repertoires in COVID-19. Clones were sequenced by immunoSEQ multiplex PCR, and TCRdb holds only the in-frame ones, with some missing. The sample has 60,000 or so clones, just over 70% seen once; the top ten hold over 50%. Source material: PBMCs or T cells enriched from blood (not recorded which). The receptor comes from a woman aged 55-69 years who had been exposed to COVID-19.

The CDR3 sequence is CASSPQQGSYGYTF. CDR3 sequence (DNA): TGTGCCAGCAGTCCCCAACAGGGTAGCTATGGCTACACCTTC. The J gene is TRBJ1-2, the V gene TRBV27, with a tentative D call TRBD1 (6 bases). Trimming took off 5 bases at V and 4 bases at J, with 14 bases between the two ends. The CDR3 consists of 14 residues. Germline V CDR1 and CDR2: MNHEY, SMNVEV (reference sequence).